These 7 T cell receptor beta chains were sequenced from one sample in a study of response to subunit inactivated influenza vaccine. One entry per CDR3 protein, called by TCRdb with MiXCR from the RT-PCR reads. This table holds more than 400,000 distinct CDR3 sequences, 7.2% found once. Sample: PBMCs from blood, taken approximately 25 months after vaccination. All receptors come from a man aged 50-75 years who received an inactivated influenza vaccine.

At least ten counts were recorded for this clonotype. The chain links TRBV20-1 to TRBJ1-5, with D unresolved. Trimming cost V 0 bases and J 7 bases, with 16 bases left between them. The CDR3 covers 15 residues. The germline V gene has CDR1 DFQATT and CDR2 SNEGSKA (reference sequence). CDR3 region: CSARDLEDGVQPQHF. For the CDR3, the DNA is TGCAGTGCTAGAGATTTGGAGGACGGGGTCCAGCCCCAGCATTTT.

On this clonotype: An end of the junction does not agree with germline; a read error may underlie this. This chain uses TRBV5-6 with TRBJ2-1; D not certain. Germline lookup yields CDR1 SGHDT and CDR2 YYEEEE. The CDR3 extends over 13 amino acids. CDR3 in DNA: TGTGCCAGGAGCCCCGGGTTACACAACGAGCAGTTCTTC. Protein sequence: CARSPGLHNEQFF.

The V gene is TRBV7-2, the J gene TRBJ2-2; possible D gene TRBD1, 6 bases. V gave up 2 bases and J gave up 2 bases, with 15 bases separating them. The CDR3 covers 17 residues. Germline CDR1 SGHTA, CDR2 FQGNSA. CDR3 DNA sequence: TGTGCCAGCAGCTTATGGGCAGGGACATCCAACACCGGGGAGCTGTTTTTT. Its protein product is CASSLWAGTSNTGELFF.

This clonotype occurred many times. The rearrangement joins TRBV12-3 or TRBV12-4 to TRBJ2-1; 11 positions match TRBD2. The CDR3 loop spans 15 amino acids. V was pared by 6 bases and J by 5 bases, with 6 bases of the junction left unmatched. Here the CDR3 DNA reads TGTGCCAGCAGACGTCTAGCGGGGGGTAACAATGAGCAGTTCTTC. Protein product: CASRRLAGGNNEQFF.

This clonotype was detected a few times. The rearrangement uses TRBV4-2 and TRBJ2-2; perhaps TRBD2 as D (6 bases). Trimming took 6 bases from V and 4 from J, leaving 12 bases between them. CDR3 length equals 14 residues. Germline CDR1 is LGHNA and CDR2 is YNFKEQ. This CDR3 is CASRGLSGTGELFF. CDR3 nucleotides: TGTGCCAGCAGGGGACTCTCGGGCACCGGGGAGCTGTTTTTT.

This clonotype has a handful of counts. V usage is TRBV5-6 and J usage is TRBJ2-1; TRBD1 matches 7 bases. Germline values: CDR1 SGHDT, CDR2 YYEEEE. V lost 7 bases, J lost 4 bases, and 8 bases stayed unmatched. This CDR3 region has 14 residues. The DNA of the CDR3 is TGTGCCAGCGGCCCCGGGACAGAATACAATGAGCAGTTCTTC. This codes for CASGPGTEYNEQFF. Full variable domain (remainder filled in from reference TRBV5-6 and TRBJ2-1): DAGVTQSPTHLIKTRGQQVTLRCSPKSGHDTVSWYQQALGQGPQFIFQYYEEEERQRGNFPDRFSGHQFPNYSSELNVNALLLGDSALYLCASGPGTEYNEQFFGPGTRLTVL.

This clonotype was counted only a few times. This rearrangement joins TRBV20-1 to TRBJ1-6, with a possible D match to TRBD1 (6 bases). V was trimmed by 6 bases and J by 6 bases, leaving 15 bases between them. Looked up from germline, CDR1 is DFQATT and CDR2 is SNEGSKA (reference sequence). The CDR3 runs 14 residues. CDR3 bases: TGCAGTGCCGGGGGTGGGGGGCGTAATTCACCCCTCCACTTT. Protein product: CSAGGGGRNSPLHF.